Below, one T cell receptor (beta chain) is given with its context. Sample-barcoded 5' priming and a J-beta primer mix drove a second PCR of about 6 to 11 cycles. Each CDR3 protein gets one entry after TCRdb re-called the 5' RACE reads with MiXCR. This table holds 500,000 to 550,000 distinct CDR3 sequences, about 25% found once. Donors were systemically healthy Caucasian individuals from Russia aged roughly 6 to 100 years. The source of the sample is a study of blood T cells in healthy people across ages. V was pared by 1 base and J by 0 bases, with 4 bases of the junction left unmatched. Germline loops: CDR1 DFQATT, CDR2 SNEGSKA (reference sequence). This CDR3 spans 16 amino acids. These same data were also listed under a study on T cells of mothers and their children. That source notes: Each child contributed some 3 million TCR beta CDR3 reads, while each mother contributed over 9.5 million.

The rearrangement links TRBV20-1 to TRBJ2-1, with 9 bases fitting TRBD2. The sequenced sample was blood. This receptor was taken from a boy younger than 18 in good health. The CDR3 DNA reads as TGCAGTGCTAGAGTACTAGCGGGTAGCTCCTACAATGAGCAGTTCTTC. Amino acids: CSARVLAGSSYNEQFF.